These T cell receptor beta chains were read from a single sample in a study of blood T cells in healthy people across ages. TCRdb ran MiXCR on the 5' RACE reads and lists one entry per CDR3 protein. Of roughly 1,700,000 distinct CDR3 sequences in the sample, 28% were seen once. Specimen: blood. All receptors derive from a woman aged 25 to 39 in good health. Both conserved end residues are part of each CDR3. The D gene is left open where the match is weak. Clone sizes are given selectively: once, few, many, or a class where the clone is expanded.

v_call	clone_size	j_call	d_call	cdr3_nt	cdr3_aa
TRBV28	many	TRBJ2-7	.	TGTGCCAGCAGCATGACAGCCGCCTACGAGCAGTACTTC	CASSMTAAYEQYF
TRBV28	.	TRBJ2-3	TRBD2	TGTGCCAGCAGTTCGGCCGGGACTAGCGGGGGCTATAGCACAGATACGCAGTATTTT	CASSSAGTSGGYSTDTQYF
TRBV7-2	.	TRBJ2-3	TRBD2	TGTGCCAGCAGCACACAAGCCGGGACTAGAGGGGGCACAGATACGCAGTATTTT	CASSTQAGTRGGTDTQYF
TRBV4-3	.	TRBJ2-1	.	TGCGCCAGCAGCCAAGCCAACGGGGGGCGCGTAGATGAGCAGTTCTTC	CASSQANGGRVDEQFF
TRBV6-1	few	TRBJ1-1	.	TGTGCCAGCAGCGCCTCACTTATTTCGCACGGACCCAACACTGAGGCTTTCTTT	CASSASLISHGPNTEAFF
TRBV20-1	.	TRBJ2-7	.	TGCAGTGCTAGAGACGGACGGCGTGGAAGGCACGAGCAGTACTTC	CSARDGRRGRHEQYF
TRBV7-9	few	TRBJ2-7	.	TGTGCCAGCAGCTTGACCAGTATCGCCTACGAGCAGTACTTC	CASSLTSIAYEQYF
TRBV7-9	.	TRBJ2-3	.	TGTGCCAGCAGCTTAACGGGGGGCCTTGTCGATACGCAGTATTTT	CASSLTGGLVDTQYF
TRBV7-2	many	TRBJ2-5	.	TGTGCCAGCAGCTTAATTTCACCGGAGACCCAGTACTTC	CASSLISPETQYF
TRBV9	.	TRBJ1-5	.	TGTGCCAGCAGTAAGGGTGTGGGCAATCAGCCCCAGCATTTT	CASSKGVGNQPQHF
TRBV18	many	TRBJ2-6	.	TGTGCCAGCTCGGCCGGCGGGTTCTCTGGGGCCAACGTCCTGACTTTC	CASSAGGFSGANVLTF
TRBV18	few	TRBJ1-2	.	TGTGCCAGCTCACCAGGCAGCGAGGATGGCTACACCTTC	CASSPGSEDGYTF
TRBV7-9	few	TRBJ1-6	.	TGTGCCAGCAGCGGGGGATTGGCACCCCTCCACTTT	CASSGGLAPLHF
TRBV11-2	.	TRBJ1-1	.	TGTGCCAGCAGCTTAGTTGGAGGAAGAATGAACACTGAAGCTTTCTTT	CASSLVGGRMNTEAFF
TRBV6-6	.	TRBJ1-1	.	TGTGCCAGCAGATTTAAAGAAGCTTTCTTT	CASRFKEAFF
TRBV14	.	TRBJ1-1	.	TGTGCCAGCAGCCAAGGACTGAACACTGAATCTTTCTTT	CASSQGLNTESFF
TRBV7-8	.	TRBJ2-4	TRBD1	TGTGCCAGCAGCCCGACAGGGTATTTAGGAGAGGCCCAGTACTTC	CASSPTGYLGEAQYF
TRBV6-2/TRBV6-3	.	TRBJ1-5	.	TGTGCCAGCACCAATCCGAGAGGGATCCAGCCCCAGCATTTT	CASTNPRGIQPQHF
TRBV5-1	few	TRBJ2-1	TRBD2	TGCGCCAGCAGCTTGAGCGGGGTGGCACGAAACAATGAGCAGTTCTTC	CASSLSGVARNNEQFF
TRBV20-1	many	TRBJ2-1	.	TGCAGTGCTAGAGATCGCCCTAGCGATTACAATGAGCAGTTCTTC	CSARDRPSDYNEQFF
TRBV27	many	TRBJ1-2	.	TGTGCCAGCAGTAATGACAGGAACTATGGCTACACCTTC	CASSNDRNYGYTF
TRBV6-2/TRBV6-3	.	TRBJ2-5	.	TGTGCCAGCACGACCATTGGGGCCGGAGGGACCCAGTACTTC	CASTTIGAGGTQYF
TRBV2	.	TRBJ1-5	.	TGTGCCAGCAGTGAAGAGCAGAGGCGGCCCCGGCATTTT	CASSEEQRRPRHF
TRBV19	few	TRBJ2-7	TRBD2	TGTGCCAGTAAAGAGGGGACTAGCGGGACCTACGAGCAGTACTTC	CASKEGTSGTYEQYF
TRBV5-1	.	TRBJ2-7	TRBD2	TGCGCCAGCAGCCTAGAGCGGGAGTTCGAGCAGTACTTC	CASSLEREFEQYF
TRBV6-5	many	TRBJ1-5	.	TGTGCCAGCAGTTTCAGGGGAAGCAATCAGCCCCAGCATTTT	CASSFRGSNQPQHF
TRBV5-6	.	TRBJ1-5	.	TGTGCCAGCAGCTTGGGTCAGGGACTCCAGCCCCAGCATTTT	CASSLGQGLQPQHF
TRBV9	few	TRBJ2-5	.	TGTGCCAGCAGCGTAGGATCGAGTTGGCGGGGACAGCGAGAGACCCAGTACTTC	CASSVGSSWRGQRETQYF
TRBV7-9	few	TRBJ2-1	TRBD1	TGTGCCAGCAGCACAGGGGACCAAGAGACCCAGTTCTTC	CASSTGDQETQFF
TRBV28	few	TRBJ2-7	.	TGTGCCAGCAGTGAGGGCCACGAGCAGTACTTC	CASSEGHEQYF
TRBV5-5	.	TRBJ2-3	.	TGTGTCAGCAGCCTGACAGATTTTAGCACAGATACGCAGTATTTT	CVSSLTDFSTDTQYF
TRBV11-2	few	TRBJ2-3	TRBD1	TGTGCCGGCAGCTCGACCGCCCCGGGACAGCTCACAGATACGCAGTATTTT	CAGSSTAPGQLTDTQYF
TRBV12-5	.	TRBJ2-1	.	TGTGCTAGTGTTCACCAAGGGTATGAGCAGTTCTTC	CASVHQGYEQFF